This TCR beta chain was found in a study of cytomegalovirus exposure and HLA in healthy donors. Study details: For the approximately 430 genotyped donors, approximately 82% fell within the Caucasian-associated ancestry cluster. Notes on the study in general: The classifier reportedly diagnosed cytomegalovirus status with high specificity and sensitivity. TCR beta V- and J-gene trimming was later associated with a missense DCLRE1C variant.

The CDR3 sequence is 12 residues long. Deletions cut 2 bases from V and 0 bases from J, with 3 bases between. The germline V gene encodes CDR1 SGHKS and CDR2 YYEKEE (reference sequence). As concerns this clone: Its specificity is not known.

13 Jbeta primers and 60 Vbeta primers were used for the PCR. Using immunoSEQ multiplex PCR, the repertoire was profiled, and TCRdb retains in-frame clones only, with some absent. The sample gives about 160,000 clones, approximately 76% of which show up once; 1.2% to 1.5% is in the top ten. The receptor comes from a man aged 55 to 70 in good health and CMV-seronegative. The V call is TRBV5-5, the J call TRBJ2-7; D is uncertain. Specimen: PBMCs. Here the CDR3 reads CASSFYSYEQYF. The CDR3 DNA reads TGTGCCAGCAGCTTCTACTCCTACGAGCAGTACTTC.